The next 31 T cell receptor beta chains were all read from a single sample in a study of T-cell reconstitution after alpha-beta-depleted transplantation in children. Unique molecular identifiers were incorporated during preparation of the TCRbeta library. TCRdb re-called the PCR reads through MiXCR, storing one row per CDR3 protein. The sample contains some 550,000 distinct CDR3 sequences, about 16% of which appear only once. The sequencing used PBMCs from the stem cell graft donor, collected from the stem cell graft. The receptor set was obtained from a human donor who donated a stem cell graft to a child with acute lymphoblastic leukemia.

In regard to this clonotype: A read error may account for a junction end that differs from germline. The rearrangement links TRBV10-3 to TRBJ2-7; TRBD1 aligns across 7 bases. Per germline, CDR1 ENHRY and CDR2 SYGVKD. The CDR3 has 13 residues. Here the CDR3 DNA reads TGTGCCATCAGCAAGGACAGGTCCTACGACCAGTACTTC. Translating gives CAISKDRSYDQYF.

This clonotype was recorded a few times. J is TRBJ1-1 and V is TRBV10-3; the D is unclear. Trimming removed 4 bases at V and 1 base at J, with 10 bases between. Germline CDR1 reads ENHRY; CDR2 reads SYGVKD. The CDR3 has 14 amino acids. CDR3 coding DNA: TGTGCCATCAGTGTCCTGACGGGGAACACTGAAGCTTTCTTT. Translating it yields CAISVLTGNTEAFF.

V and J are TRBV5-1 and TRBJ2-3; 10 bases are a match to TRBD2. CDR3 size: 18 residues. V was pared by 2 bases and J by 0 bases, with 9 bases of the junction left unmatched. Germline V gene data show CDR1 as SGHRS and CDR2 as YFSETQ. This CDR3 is CASSFSLKTSGSTDTQYF. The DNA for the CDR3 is TGCGCCAGCAGCTTTTCCCTAAAGACTAGCGGGAGCACAGATACGCAGTATTTT.

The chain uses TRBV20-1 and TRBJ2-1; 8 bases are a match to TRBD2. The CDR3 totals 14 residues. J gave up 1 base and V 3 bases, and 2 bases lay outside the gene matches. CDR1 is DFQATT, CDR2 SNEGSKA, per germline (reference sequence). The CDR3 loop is CSASSGVSYNEQFF. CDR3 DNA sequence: TGCAGTGCTAGTAGCGGGGTATCCTACAATGAGCAGTTCTTC.

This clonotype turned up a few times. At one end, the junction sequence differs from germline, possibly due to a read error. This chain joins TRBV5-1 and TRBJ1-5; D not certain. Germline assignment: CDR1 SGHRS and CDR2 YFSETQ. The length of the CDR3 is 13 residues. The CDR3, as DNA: TGTGCCAGCAGTTTAGGCCTAGGTCAGCCCCAGCATTTT. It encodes CASSLGLGQPQHF.

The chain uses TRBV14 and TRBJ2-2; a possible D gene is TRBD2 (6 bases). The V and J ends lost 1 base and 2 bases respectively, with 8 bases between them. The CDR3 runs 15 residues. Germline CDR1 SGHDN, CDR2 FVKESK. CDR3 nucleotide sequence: TGTGCCAGCAGCCAAGCGGGGACTAACACCGGGGAGCTGTTTTTT. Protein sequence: CASSQAGTNTGELFF. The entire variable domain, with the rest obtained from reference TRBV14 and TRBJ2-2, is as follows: EAGVTQFPSHSVIEKGQTVTLRCDPISGHDNLYWYRRVMGKEIKFLLHFVKESKQDESGMPNNRFLAERTGGTYSTLKVQPAELEDSGVYFCASSQAGTNTGELFFGEGSRLTVL.

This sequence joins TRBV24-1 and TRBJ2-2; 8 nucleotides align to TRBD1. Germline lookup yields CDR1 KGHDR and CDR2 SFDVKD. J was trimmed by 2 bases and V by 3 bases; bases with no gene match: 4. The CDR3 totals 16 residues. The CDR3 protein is CATSDQGQGNTGELFF. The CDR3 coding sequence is TGTGCCACCAGTGATCAAGGACAGGGTAACACCGGGGAGCTGTTTTTT.

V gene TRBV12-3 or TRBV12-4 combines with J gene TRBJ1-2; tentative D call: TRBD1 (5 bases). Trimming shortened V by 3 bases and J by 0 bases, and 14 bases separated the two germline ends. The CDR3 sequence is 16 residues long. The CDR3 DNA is TGTGCCAGCAGTTTTAGGGGATTACTTCCTAACTATGGCTACACCTTC. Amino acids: CASSFRGLLPNYGYTF.

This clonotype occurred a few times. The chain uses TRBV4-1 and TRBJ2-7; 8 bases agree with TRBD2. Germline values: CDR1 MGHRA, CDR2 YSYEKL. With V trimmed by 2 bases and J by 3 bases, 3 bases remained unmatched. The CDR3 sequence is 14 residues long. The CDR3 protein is CASSQLTSVYEQYF. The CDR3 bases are TGCGCCAGCAGCCAATTGACTAGCGTCTACGAGCAGTACTTC.

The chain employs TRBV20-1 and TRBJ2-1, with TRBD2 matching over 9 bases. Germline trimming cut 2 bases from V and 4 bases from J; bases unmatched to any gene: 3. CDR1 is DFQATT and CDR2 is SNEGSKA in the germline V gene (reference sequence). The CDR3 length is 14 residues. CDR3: CSARKREAYNEQFF. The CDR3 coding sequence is TGCAGTGCTAGAAAGCGGGAGGCATACAATGAGCAGTTCTTC.

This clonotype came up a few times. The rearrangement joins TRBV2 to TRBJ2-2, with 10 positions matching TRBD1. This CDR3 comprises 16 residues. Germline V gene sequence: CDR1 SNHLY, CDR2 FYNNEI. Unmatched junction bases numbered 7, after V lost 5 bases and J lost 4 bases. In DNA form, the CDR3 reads TGTGCCAGCAGTTTCCGGGACAGGGGAGGCACCGGGGAGCTGTTTTTT. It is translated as CASSFRDRGGTGELFF.

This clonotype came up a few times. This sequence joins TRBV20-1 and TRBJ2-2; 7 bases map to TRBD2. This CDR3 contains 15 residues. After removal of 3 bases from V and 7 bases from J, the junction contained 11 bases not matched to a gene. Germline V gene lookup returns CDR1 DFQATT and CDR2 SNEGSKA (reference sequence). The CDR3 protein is CSASPGLEAGGELFF. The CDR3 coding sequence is TGCAGTGCTAGCCCAGGACTAGAAGCTGGCGGGGAGCTGTTTTTT.

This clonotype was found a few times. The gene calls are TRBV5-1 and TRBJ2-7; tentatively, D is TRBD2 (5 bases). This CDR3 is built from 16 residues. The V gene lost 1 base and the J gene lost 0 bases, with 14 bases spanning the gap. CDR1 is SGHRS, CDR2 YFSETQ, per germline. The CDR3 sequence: CASSLRAGKSSYEQYF. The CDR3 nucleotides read TGCGCCAGCAGCTTGCGTGCGGGCAAGAGCTCCTACGAGCAGTACTTC.

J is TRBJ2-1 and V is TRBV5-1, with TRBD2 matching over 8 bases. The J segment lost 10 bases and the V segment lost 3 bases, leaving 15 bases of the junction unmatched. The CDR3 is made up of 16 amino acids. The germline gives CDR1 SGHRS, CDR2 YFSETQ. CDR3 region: CASSYYSTGTRGEQFF. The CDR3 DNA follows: TGCGCCAGCAGCTATTACAGCACCGGGACTAGAGGCGAGCAGTTCTTC.

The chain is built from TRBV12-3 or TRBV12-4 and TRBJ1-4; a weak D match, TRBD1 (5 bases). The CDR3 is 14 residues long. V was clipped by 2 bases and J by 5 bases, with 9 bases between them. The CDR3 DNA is TGTGCCAGCAGTTTACGGGACGTAAATGAAAAACTGTTTTTT. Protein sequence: CASSLRDVNEKLFF.

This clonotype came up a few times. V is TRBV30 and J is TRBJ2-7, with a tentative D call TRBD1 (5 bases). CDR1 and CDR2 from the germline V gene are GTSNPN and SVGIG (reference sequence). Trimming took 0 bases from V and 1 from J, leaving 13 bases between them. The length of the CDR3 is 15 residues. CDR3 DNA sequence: TGTGCCTGGAGTGTGCAGGGTGGGATGTCCTACGAGCAGTACTTC. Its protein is CAWSVQGGMSYEQYF.

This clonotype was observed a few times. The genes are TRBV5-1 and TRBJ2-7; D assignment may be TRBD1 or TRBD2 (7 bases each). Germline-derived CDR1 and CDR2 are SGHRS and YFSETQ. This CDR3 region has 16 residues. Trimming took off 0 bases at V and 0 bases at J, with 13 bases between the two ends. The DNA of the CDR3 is TGCGCCAGCAGCTTGGGGGGACAGCGGGACTCCTACGAGCAGTACTTC. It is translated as CASSLGGQRDSYEQYF.

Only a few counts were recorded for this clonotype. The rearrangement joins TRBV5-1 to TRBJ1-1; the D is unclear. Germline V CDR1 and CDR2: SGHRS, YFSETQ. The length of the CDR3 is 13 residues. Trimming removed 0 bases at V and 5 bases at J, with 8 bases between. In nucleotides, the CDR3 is TGCGCCAGCAGCTTGGGCCGGGCTACTGAAGCTTTCTTT. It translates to CASSLGRATEAFF.

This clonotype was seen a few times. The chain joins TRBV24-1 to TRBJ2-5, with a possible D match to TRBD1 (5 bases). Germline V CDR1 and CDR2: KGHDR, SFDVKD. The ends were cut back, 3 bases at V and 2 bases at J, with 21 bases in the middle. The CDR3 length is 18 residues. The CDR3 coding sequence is TGTGCCACCAGTGATGCGAGGTTGAGGAAGGGGATGCAAGAGACCCAGTACTTC. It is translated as CATSDARLRKGMQETQYF.

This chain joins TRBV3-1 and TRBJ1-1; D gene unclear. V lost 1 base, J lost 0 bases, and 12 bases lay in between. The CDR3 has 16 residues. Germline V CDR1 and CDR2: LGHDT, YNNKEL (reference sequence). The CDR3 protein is CASSQGSLVLNTEAFF. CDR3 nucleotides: TGTGCCAGCAGCCAAGGTTCACTGGTGTTGAACACTGAAGCTTTCTTT.

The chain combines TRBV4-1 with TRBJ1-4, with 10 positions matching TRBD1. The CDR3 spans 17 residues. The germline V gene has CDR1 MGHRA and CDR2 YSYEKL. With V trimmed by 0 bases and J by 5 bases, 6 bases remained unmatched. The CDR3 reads CASSQDRTGGWNEKLFF. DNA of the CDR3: TGCGCCAGCAGCCAAGATAGGACAGGGGGGTGGAATGAAAAACTGTTTTTT.

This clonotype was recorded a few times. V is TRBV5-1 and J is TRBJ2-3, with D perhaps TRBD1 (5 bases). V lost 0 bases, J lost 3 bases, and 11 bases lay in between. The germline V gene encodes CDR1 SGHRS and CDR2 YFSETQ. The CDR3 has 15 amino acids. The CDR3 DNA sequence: TGCGCCAGCAGCTTGGGCAGGGTGGAGACAGATACGCAGTATTTT. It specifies CASSLGRVETDTQYF.

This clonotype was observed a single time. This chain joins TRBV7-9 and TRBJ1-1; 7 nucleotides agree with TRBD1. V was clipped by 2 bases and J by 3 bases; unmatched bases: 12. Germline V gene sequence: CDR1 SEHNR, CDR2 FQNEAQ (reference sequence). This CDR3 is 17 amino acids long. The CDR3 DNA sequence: TGTGCCAGCAGCTTAAGTAGGGGGCCAGAAAGTGACACTGAAGCTTTCTTT. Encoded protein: CASSLSRGPESDTEAFF.

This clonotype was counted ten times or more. CDR3 residues: CASSPRTAANTGELFF. CDR3 nucleotides: TGCGCCAGCAGCCCCAGGACAGCGGCGAACACCGGGGAGCTGTTTTTT. The chain joins TRBV4-1 to TRBJ2-2; D possibly corresponds to TRBD1 (6 bases). Between the trimmed V and J ends, which lost 4 bases and 0 bases, there was a span of 12 bases. Germline values: CDR1 MGHRA, CDR2 YSYEKL. The CDR3 is 16 amino acids.

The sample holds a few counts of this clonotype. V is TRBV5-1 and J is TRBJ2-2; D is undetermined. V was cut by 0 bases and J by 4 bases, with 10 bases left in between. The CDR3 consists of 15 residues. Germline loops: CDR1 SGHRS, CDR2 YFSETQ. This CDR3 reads CASSLELEGTGELFF. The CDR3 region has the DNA TGCGCCAGCAGCTTGGAGCTCGAAGGCACCGGGGAGCTGTTTTTT.

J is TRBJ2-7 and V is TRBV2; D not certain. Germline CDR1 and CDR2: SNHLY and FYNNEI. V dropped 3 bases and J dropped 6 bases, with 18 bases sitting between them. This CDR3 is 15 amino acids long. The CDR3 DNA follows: TGTGCCAGCAGTGAGGACGGGTCACAGTCGGGCGAGCAGTACTTC. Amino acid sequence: CASSEDGSQSGEQYF. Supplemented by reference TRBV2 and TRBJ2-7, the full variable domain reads EPEVTQTPSHQVTQMGQEVILRCVPISNHLYFYWYRQILGQKVEFLVSFYNNEISEKSEIFDDQFSVERPDGSNFTLKIRSTKLEDSAMYFCASSEDGSQSGEQYFGPGTRLTVT.

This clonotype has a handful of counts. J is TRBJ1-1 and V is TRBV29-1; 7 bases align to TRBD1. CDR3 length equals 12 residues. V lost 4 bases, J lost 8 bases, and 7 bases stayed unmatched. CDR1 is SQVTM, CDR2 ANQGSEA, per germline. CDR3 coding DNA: TGCAGCGTTGTAAGGGACAGTCAGGAAGCTTTCTTT. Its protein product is CSVVRDSQEAFF.

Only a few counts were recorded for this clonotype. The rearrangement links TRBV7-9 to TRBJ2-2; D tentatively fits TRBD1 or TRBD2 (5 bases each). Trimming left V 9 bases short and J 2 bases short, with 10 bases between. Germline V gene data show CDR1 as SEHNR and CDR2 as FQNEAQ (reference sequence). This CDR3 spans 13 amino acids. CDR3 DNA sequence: TGTGCCAGGGGGACGGGCAACACCGGGGAGCTGTTTTTT. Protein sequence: CARGTGNTGELFF.

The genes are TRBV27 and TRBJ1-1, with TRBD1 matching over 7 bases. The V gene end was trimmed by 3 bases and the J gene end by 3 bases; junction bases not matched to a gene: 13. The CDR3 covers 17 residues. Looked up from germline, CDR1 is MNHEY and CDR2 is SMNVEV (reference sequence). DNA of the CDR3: TGTGCCAGCAGTTTGCTTTCTACAGGGGCCTGGGACACTGAAGCTTTCTTT. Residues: CASSLLSTGAWDTEAFF.

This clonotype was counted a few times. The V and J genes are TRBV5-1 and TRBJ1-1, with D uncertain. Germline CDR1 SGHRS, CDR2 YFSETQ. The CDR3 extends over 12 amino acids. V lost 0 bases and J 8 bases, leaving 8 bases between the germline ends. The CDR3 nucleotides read TGCGCCAGCAGCTTGGTATCCTCGGAAGCTTTCTTT. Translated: CASSLVSSEAFF.

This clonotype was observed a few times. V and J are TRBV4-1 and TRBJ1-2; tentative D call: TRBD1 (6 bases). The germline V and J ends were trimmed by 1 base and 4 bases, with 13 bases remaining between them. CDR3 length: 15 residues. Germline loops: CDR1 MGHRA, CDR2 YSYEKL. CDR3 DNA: TGCGCCAGCAGCCAAGGCTTAAAGGGGGGCTATGGCTACACCTTC. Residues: CASSQGLKGGYGYTF.